This passage covers 11 T cell receptor beta chains from one sample sequenced in a study of radiation and T cells in renal cell carcinoma. Time point given: baseline pretreatment blood. Treatment given: 15 Gy SBRT to primary tumor, nephrectomy 4 weeks later. Sequenced by immunoSEQ multiplex PCR; TCRdb stores in-frame clones only, minus some. The sample shows 150,000 or so clones, about 85% of them seen only once. Source: blood, taken from a patient whose treatment included radiotherapy and nephrectomy. The source of these receptors is a woman in her seventies with renal cell carcinoma.

The chain is built from TRBV19 and TRBJ2-1; 9 bases fit TRBD2. CDR1 is LNHDA, CDR2 SQIVND, per germline (reference sequence). The CDR3 spans 16 residues. The J segment lost 6 bases and the V segment lost 6 bases, leaving 12 bases of the junction unmatched. CDR3 sequence reads: CASRKAGGRRGNEQFF. In DNA, the CDR3 is TGTGCCAGTAGAAAAGCGGGGGGCCGGCGGGGCAATGAGCAGTTCTTC.

The chain recombines TRBV20-1 with TRBJ1-2; D uncertain. Germline lookup yields CDR1 DFQATT and CDR2 SNEGSKA (reference sequence). Trimming left V 3 bases short and J 2 bases short, with 4 bases between. This CDR3 is built from 11 residues. CDR3 bases: TGCAGTGCTAGGCAGAACTATGGCTACACCTTC. Translating it yields CSARQNYGYTF.

The V call is TRBV9, the J call TRBJ1-2; D remains unclear. CDR3 length: 14 residues. V was pared by 3 bases and J by 5 bases, with 14 bases between. The germline V gene encodes CDR1 SGDLS and CDR2 YYNGEE. CDR3 region: CASSGPWVTYGYTF. The CDR3, as DNA: TGTGCCAGCAGCGGTCCGTGGGTAACGTATGGCTACACCTTC.

The V and J genes are TRBV27 and TRBJ2-4; 7 positions agree with TRBD2. After removal of 6 bases from V and 6 bases from J, the junction contained 8 bases not matched to a gene. This CDR3 contains 14 residues. Germline CDR1 and CDR2: MNHEY and SMNVEV (reference sequence). The CDR3 DNA follows: TGTGCCAGCAGGTCGGCGACGGGGGGAAACATTCAGTACTTC. As protein: CASRSATGGNIQYF.

The count of this clone is one. V gene TRBV21-1 combines with J gene TRBJ2-2; TRBD2 reflects the table's D call only, with no check against the DNA. TRBV21-1 is classified as a pseudogene. This CDR3 has 16 amino acids. The CDR3 nucleotides read TGTGCCAGCAGCAAATCACTAGCGGGGAACACCGGGGAGCTGTTTTTT. This codes for CASSKSLAGNTGELFF.

This sequence joins TRBV5-1 and TRBJ1-5; TRBD1 aligns across 10 bases. Germline-derived CDR1 and CDR2 are SGHRS and YFSETQ. The ends lost 2 bases at V and 5 bases at J; junction bases unmatched: 4. The CDR3 contains 15 residues. The CDR3 protein is CASSFGTGVDQPQHF. The CDR3 bases are TGCGCCAGCAGCTTCGGGACAGGGGTCGATCAGCCCCAGCATTTT. Using reference TRBV5-1 and TRBJ1-5 for the parts outside the CDR3, the full variable domain is KAGVTQTPRYLIKTRGQQVTLSCSPISGHRSVSWYQQTPGQGLQFLFEYFSETQRNKGNFPGRFSGRQFSNSRSEMNVSTLELGDSALYLCASSFGTGVDQPQHFGDGTRLSIL.

This chain uses TRBV9 with TRBJ2-7; 8 bases are shared with TRBD1. V dropped 4 bases and J dropped 3; count of bases not matched to a gene: 6. Germline CDR1 and CDR2: SGDLS and YYNGEE. The CDR3 length is 14 residues. The CDR3 protein is CASSPKDRDYEQYF. CDR3 DNA sequence: TGTGCCAGCAGCCCAAAGGACAGGGACTACGAGCAGTACTTC.

The rearrangement uses TRBV7-9 and TRBJ2-5; 12 bases fit TRBD2. Trimming took 0 bases from V and 5 from J; bases not matched to a gene: 1. Germline CDR1 and CDR2: SEHNR and FQNEAQ (reference sequence). The CDR3 extends over 15 amino acids. The CDR3 nucleotides are TGTGCCAGCAGCTTAGCGGGGACTAGCGGGGAGACCCAGTACTTC. The encoded protein is CASSLAGTSGETQYF.

For this clone: Other DNA sequences of this sample code for an identical CDR3. This chain links TRBV15 with TRBJ1-5, with D possibly matching TRBD1 (5 bases). The CDR3 length is 15 residues. The ends were cut back, 0 bases at V and 0 bases at J, with 6 bases in the middle. Germline V gene data show CDR1 as LNHNV and CDR2 as YYDKDF (reference sequence). For the CDR3, the DNA is TGTGCCACCAGCAGAGACAGGGATAGCAATCAGCCCCAGCATTTT. Translation gives CATSRDRDSNQPQHF.

The gene calls are TRBV29-1 and TRBJ2-7; D call uncertain. Per germline, CDR1 SQVTM and CDR2 ANQGSEA. CDR3 length: 10 residues. V lost 7 bases and J lost 3, with 7 bases in between. CDR3 sequence reads: CSAQDYEQYF. The CDR3 bases are TGCAGCGCCCAGGACTACGAGCAGTACTTC.

A remark on this clone: At one end, the junction sequence differs from germline, possibly due to a read error. The chain joins TRBV7-7 to TRBJ1-5; D gene unclear. Germline V CDR1 and CDR2: SSHAT, FNYEAQ (reference sequence). The CDR3 totals 15 residues. The CDR3 protein is CASSLATYSNQPQHF. The DNA of the CDR3 is TGTGCTAGCAGCTTAGCGACTTATAGCAATCAGCCCCAGCATTTT.